The 11 T cell receptor beta chains reported below all come from one sample, sequenced in a study of shared clonotypes between healthy human individuals. The table came from immunoSEQ multiplex PCR; TCRdb's copy has only in-frame clones and leaves some out. The table shows 1.4 million or so clones, with less than 99% occurring only once. The sequenced sample consisted of naive CD4+ T cells sorted from blood. Subset here: CD45RA+ positively selected. The source is a man aged 25 to 40 in good health.

This chain uses TRBV19 with TRBJ1-1; possible D gene TRBD1, 6 bases. The germline CDR1 and CDR2 sequences are LNHDA and SQIVND (reference sequence). The CDR3 is 14 residues long. The germline V and J ends were trimmed by 10 bases and 4 bases, with 19 bases remaining between them. CDR3 bases: TGTGCCACTCACCCCAGACAGGCTGGCACTGAAGCTTTCTTT. Translation: CATHPRQAGTEAFF.

In the case of this clone: The same CDR3 also results from other DNA sequences found in this sample. The rearrangement uses TRBV7-9 and TRBJ1-1; D is uncertain. The CDR3 consists of 11 residues. The V and J ends lost 5 bases and 7 bases respectively, with 8 bases between them. Germline CDR1 and CDR2: SEHNR and FQNEAQ (reference sequence). The CDR3 DNA reads TGTGCCAGCAGCCCGGACCGTGAAGCTTTCTTT. Protein sequence: CASSPDREAFF.

The rearrangement links TRBV4-2 to TRBJ2-2; 7 bases agree with TRBD2. Germline-derived CDR1 and CDR2 are LGHNA and YNFKEQ. J lost 0 bases, V lost 1 base, and 8 bases had no gene match. This CDR3 is 18 amino acids long. The CDR3 is CASSQGTLAGANTGELFF. In nucleotides, the CDR3 is TGTGCCAGCAGCCAAGGGACCTTGGCGGGAGCGAACACCGGGGAGCTGTTTTTT.

V and J are TRBV30 and TRBJ1-5; tentatively, D is TRBD1 (6 bases). The CDR3 sequence is 14 residues long. Deletions cut 0 bases from V and 11 bases from J, with 17 bases between. Germline CDR1 and CDR2: GTSNPN and SVGIG (reference sequence). CDR3 nucleotide sequence: TGTGCCTGGAGTGTCTTGGGGGCTACCGGGGCCCAGCATTTT. Protein sequence: CAWSVLGATGAQHF.

A remark on this clone: Other DNA sequences from this sample encode an identical CDR3 as well. The V gene is TRBV5-6, the J gene TRBJ2-7; D is uncertain. CDR3 length: 12 amino acids. Germline CDR1 reads SGHDT; CDR2 reads YYEEEE. Trimming took 1 base from V and 4 from J, leaving 6 bases between them. CDR3 amino acids: CASSLTSYEQYF. The DNA of the CDR3 is TGTGCCAGCAGCTTGACCTCTTACGAGCAGTACTTC. Combining the CDR3 with reference TRBV5-6 and TRBJ2-7 gives the whole variable domain DAGVTQSPTHLIKTRGQQVTLRCSPKSGHDTVSWYQQALGQGPQFIFQYYEEEERQRGNFPDRFSGHQFPNYSSELNVNALLLGDSALYLCASSLTSYEQYFGPGTRLTVT.

This clone came up once. The rearrangement joins TRBV6-1 to TRBJ2-7, with a possible D match to TRBD1 (6 bases). The CDR3 extends over 14 amino acids. Trimming pared 4 bases from V and 9 bases from J, leaving 19 bases between. Germline V lookup: CDR1 MNHNS, CDR2 SASEGT. CDR3 bases: TGTGCCAGCAGTGTCCGGGACACGGGGTTTTGGCAGTACTTC. Translation: CASSVRDTGFWQYF.

V is TRBV11-2 and J is TRBJ2-2; D uncertain. CDR1 is SGHAT and CDR2 is FQNNGV in the germline V gene. Deletions cut 1 base from V and 4 bases from J, with 10 bases between. The CDR3 contains 15 residues. DNA for the CDR3: TGTGCCAGCAGCTTAGCGGCTTGGAGCACCGGGGAGCTGTTTTTT. It yields the protein CASSLAAWSTGELFF.

CDR3 sequence: CASRPPPGTSNIYEQYF. CDR3 nucleotides: TGTGCCAGCAGACCGCCCCCCGGGACTAGCAATATTTACGAGCAGTACTTC. The genes are TRBV28 and TRBJ2-7, with 9 positions matching TRBD2. Trimming at V came to 6 bases and at J to 4 bases, leaving 16 bases not matched to a gene. Per the germline V gene, CDR1 is MDHEN and CDR2 is SYDVKM. The CDR3 is 17 amino acids.

The rearrangement joins TRBV5-1 to TRBJ2-7, with 9 bases aligning to TRBD1. V dropped 0 bases and J dropped 0; count of bases not matched to a gene: 1. The CDR3 is 15 amino acids. Germline V gene sequence: CDR1 SGHRS, CDR2 YFSETQ. The CDR3 nucleotides are TGCGCCAGCAGCTTGGGGGACAGGGCCTCCTACGAGCAGTACTTC. Translation gives CASSLGDRASYEQYF.

The chain combines TRBV5-4 with TRBJ2-1; TRBD1 aligns across 11 bases. Germline V gives CDR1 SGHNT, CDR2 YYREEE (reference sequence). CDR3 length: 15 amino acids. Trimming took 4 bases from V and 8 from J; bases not matched to a gene: 8. The CDR3: CASSRPGQGADEQFF. CDR3 bases: TGTGCCAGCAGCCGCCCCGGACAGGGGGCCGATGAGCAGTTCTTC. Based on the CDR3 plus reference TRBV5-4 and TRBJ2-1, the full variable domain is ETGVTQSPTHLIKTRGQQVTLRCSSQSGHNTVSWYQQALGQGPQFIFQYYREEENGRGNFPPRFSGLQFPNYSSELNVNALELDDSALYLCASSRPGQGADEQFFGPGTRLTVL.

The chain is built from TRBV12-5 and TRBJ1-5, with D tentatively TRBD1 (6 bases). Trimming took 1 base from V and 3 from J, leaving 10 bases between them. Germline CDR1 and CDR2: LGHNT and FRNRAP. This CDR3 is built from 15 residues. CDR3 in amino acids: CASGLGTGINQPQHF. In nucleotides, the CDR3 is TGTGCTAGTGGTTTGGGAACAGGGATCAATCAGCCCCAGCATTTT.